Sequencing of this TCR beta chain was carried out in a study of blood T cell repertoires in COVID-19. Germline loops: CDR1 LGHNA, CDR2 YNFKEQ. This CDR3 is built from 16 residues. Trimming removed 2 bases from V and 1 base from J; junction bases left unmatched: 1. Here immunoSEQ multiplex PCR was the method, and the copy in TCRdb shows in-frame clones only, minus some. This table holds 390,000 or so clones, roughly 90% found once. This sequence originates from a woman younger than 45 with COVID-19, enrolled during active disease. V gene TRBV4-2 combines with J gene TRBJ2-3, with 12 bases matching TRBD2. The sequencing input was peripheral blood. CDR3 sequence reads: CASSQRLAGGTDTQYF. DNA of the CDR3: TGTGCCAGCAGCCAACGACTAGCGGGGGGCACAGATACGCAGTATTTT.